The 23 T cell receptor beta chains presented below share a single source sample, sequenced in a study of blood T cells in healthy people across ages. Then a second PCR, running roughly 6 to 12 cycles, was carried out with a sample-barcoded 5' primer and a J-beta primer mix. TCRdb ran MiXCR on the 5' RACE reads and lists one entry per CDR3 protein. The data hold about 650,000 distinct CDR3 sequences, with approximately 30% observed a single time. The sample was blood. The source of these receptors is an elderly woman in good health.

The CDR3 nucleotides read TGTGCCTGGAAGGGACTAGTATTACAGGGGGCGTTCTACGAGCAGTACTTC. Translation gives CAWKGLVLQGAFYEQYF. The gene calls are TRBV30 and TRBJ2-7, with D tentatively TRBD1 (9 bases). The length of the CDR3 is 17 residues. V lost 4 bases, J lost 3 bases, and 25 bases lay in between. Germline values: CDR1 GTSNPN, CDR2 SVGIG (reference sequence). Full variable domain (remainder filled in from reference TRBV30 and TRBJ2-7): SQTIHQWPATLVQPVGSPLSLECTVEGTSNPNLYWYRQAAGRGLQLLFYSVGIGQISSEVPQNLSASRPQDRQFILSSKKLLLSDSGFYLCAWKGLVLQGAFYEQYFGPGTRLTVT.

This clonotype was observed many times. The CDR3 loop reads CASNSQGAAQPQHF. In DNA, the CDR3 is TGTGCCAGCAACTCACAGGGGGCGGCCCAGCCCCAGCATTTT. This chain joins TRBV6-6 and TRBJ1-5; 9 bases fit TRBD1. The germline gives CDR1 MNHNY, CDR2 SVGAGI (reference sequence). The trim removed 7 bases at V and 7 bases at J, leaving 8 bases unmatched. The length of the CDR3 is 14 residues.

This CDR3 is CASSEGVYQQFF. CDR3 nucleotide sequence: TGTGCCAGCAGTGAAGGGGTATATCAACAGTTCTTC. The rearrangement links TRBV6-1 to TRBJ2-1; D unresolved. This CDR3 has 12 amino acids. The V gene lost 1 base and the J gene lost 13 bases, with 11 bases spanning the gap. Germline V CDR1 and CDR2: MNHNS, SASEGT.

In its sample, this clonotype was seen many times. A much larger clone sits a single nucleotide away, making a read error possible. V and J are TRBV29-1 and TRBJ2-5; 9 bases match TRBD1. This CDR3 is 13 amino acids long. Per the germline V gene, CDR1 is SQVTM and CDR2 is ANQGSEA. J lost 7 bases, V lost 5 bases, and 8 bases had no gene match. This chain's CDR3 is CSVLGTGWATQYF. The DNA of the CDR3 is TGCAGCGTTCTAGGGACAGGGTGGGCGACCCAGTACTTC.

This clonotype was picked up many times. This rearrangement joins TRBV24-1 to TRBJ2-5; 9 positions agree with TRBD1. Germline loops: CDR1 KGHDR, CDR2 SFDVKD. V was clipped by 3 bases and J by 4 bases; unmatched bases: 5. The CDR3 is 15 amino acids. CDR3 bases: TGTGCCACCAGTGATCCGGACAGGGGCGGAGAGACCCAGTACTTC. This encodes CATSDPDRGGETQYF.

The V and J genes are TRBV5-1 and TRBJ1-1; possibly TRBD1 for D (5 bases). V was cut by 4 bases and J by 1 base, with 11 bases left in between. The CDR3 consists of 14 residues. In germline, CDR1 is SGHRS, CDR2 YFSETQ. CDR3 nucleotides: TGCGCCAGCAGCACCGCCCAGGGGAACACTGAAGCTTTCTTT. This translates into CASSTAQGNTEAFF.

Remarks on this clonotype: This could be a read error, since a much larger clone is one nucleotide away. The rearrangement uses TRBV21-1 and TRBJ2-7; the table names TRBD1, a call not compared with the DNA. TRBV21-1 is a documented pseudogene. The CDR3 consists of 16 residues. As DNA, the CDR3 is TGTGCCAGGGACTCAACCGAGACAGGGACTAACTACGAGCAGTACTTC. This translates into CARDSTETGTNYEQYF.

This clonotype was seen a handful of times. V is TRBV5-1 and J is TRBJ2-1, with D hard to call. The germline V and J ends were trimmed by 0 bases and 9 bases, with 4 bases remaining between them. CDR1 and CDR2 from the germline V gene are SGHRS and YFSETQ. The CDR3 totals 11 residues. The CDR3 nucleotides read TGCGCCAGCAGCTTGGGCGCTGAGCAGTTCTTC. This encodes CASSLGAEQFF.

This clonotype has ten or more counts. A much larger clone lies one base from this, so it may be a read error. This sequence joins TRBV7-2 and TRBJ2-5; TRBD2 is a possible D gene (7 bases). V was pared by 4 bases and J by 5 bases, with 14 bases between. The CDR3 has 14 residues. CDR1 SGHTA and CDR2 FQGNSA come from the germline V gene. CDR3 region: CASSWGGAGETQYF. The CDR3 coding sequence is TGTGCCAGCAGCTGGGGGGGGGCTGGGGAGACCCAGTACTTC.

This clonotype was recorded at least ten times. J is TRBJ1-2 and V is TRBV20-1; D is ambiguous. Germline CDR1 and CDR2: DFQATT and SNEGSKA (reference sequence). The ends were cut back, 3 bases at V and 2 bases at J, with 10 bases in the middle. This CDR3 comprises 13 residues. This CDR3 reads CSASTRGNYGYTF. The DNA of the CDR3 is TGCAGTGCTAGCACCCGAGGAAACTATGGCTACACCTTC.

This clonotype was picked up many times. The chain carries TRBV5-6 and TRBJ2-7, with a possible D match to TRBD1 (6 bases). Germline V gene sequence: CDR1 SGHDT, CDR2 YYEEEE. The V gene lost 0 bases and the J gene lost 4 bases, with 14 bases spanning the gap. CDR3 length equals 15 residues. The CDR3: CASSLDRDIVYEQYF. The CDR3 DNA follows: TGTGCCAGCAGCTTGGACAGGGATATCGTTTACGAGCAGTACTTC. The whole variable domain, remainder taken from reference TRBV5-6 and TRBJ2-7, is DAGVTQSPTHLIKTRGQQVTLRCSPKSGHDTVSWYQQALGQGPQFIFQYYEEEERQRGNFPDRFSGHQFPNYSSELNVNALLLGDSALYLCASSLDRDIVYEQYFGPGTRLTVT.

This clonotype was seen ten or more times. The chain recombines TRBV7-2 with TRBJ2-3, with D unclear. Germline CDR1 and CDR2: SGHTA and FQGNSA. V shed 5 bases and J shed 2 bases, with 11 bases lying between them. This CDR3 is 14 amino acids long. The CDR3 here is CASSRPALTDTQYF. CDR3 coding DNA: TGTGCCAGCAGCCGCCCTGCCCTCACAGATACGCAGTATTTT.

The V and J genes are TRBV20-1 and TRBJ2-1, with 12 bases that match TRBD1. This CDR3 region has 16 residues. Germline V gene sequence: CDR1 DFQATT, CDR2 SNEGSKA (reference sequence). V shed 7 bases, J shed 8 bases, and the junction held 15 bases outside the gene matches. The CDR3 loop reads CSVYMGDRGRGDEQFF. The CDR3 nucleotides read TGCAGTGTTTACATGGGGGACAGGGGGCGGGGAGATGAGCAGTTCTTC.

This sequence joins TRBV29-1 and TRBJ2-3, with 8 bases lining up with TRBD2. This CDR3 region has 14 residues. The germline V gene encodes CDR1 SQVTM and CDR2 ANQGSEA. The trim removed 5 bases at V and 2 bases at J, leaving 6 bases unmatched. In DNA form, the CDR3 reads TGCAGCGTTTCTCGCGGGGGGACCACAGATACGCAGTATTTT. This encodes CSVSRGGTTDTQYF.

This clonotype was seen ten or more times. This chain joins TRBV28 and TRBJ2-7, with TRBD1 identical over 12 bases. Losses at the gene ends were 5 bases for V and 3 bases for J; bases not matched to a gene: 5. Per germline, CDR1 MDHEN and CDR2 SYDVKM. The CDR3 has 15 amino acids. The CDR3 DNA is TGTGCCAGCAGTCCCGGGACAGGGGGCCTCTACGAGCAGTACTTC. Translation: CASSPGTGGLYEQYF.

J is TRBJ2-5 and V is TRBV27; D gene ambiguous. The J call may be faulty, since TRBJ2-7 better matches the DNA end. The CDR3 runs to 12 residues. Germline V gives CDR1 MNHEY, CDR2 SMNVEV (reference sequence). CDR3 nucleotide sequence: TGTGCCAGCAGGGGTCCTGGTCTCGAGCAGTACTTC. Its protein is CASRGPGLEQYF.

There are many counts of this clonotype. The genes are TRBV12-3 or TRBV12-4 and TRBJ1-5; 9 nucleotides align to TRBD1. With 5 bases clipped from V and 1 base from J, the junction kept 3 bases outside the gene matches. The CDR3 spans 15 residues. The CDR3 loop is CASSGTGLSNQPQHF. CDR3 in DNA: TGTGCCAGCAGTGGGACAGGGTTAAGCAATCAGCCCCAGCATTTT.

About this clonotype itself: This may be a read error, as it is one base from a much larger clone. This chain connects TRBV10-3 to TRBJ1-1; D perhaps matches TRBD1 (6 bases). Germline CDR1 ENHRY, CDR2 SYGVKD. CDR3 length: 15 residues. CDR3 coding DNA: TGTGCCATCAACCCACGCCGGACAGAGAACATTGAAGCTTTCTTT. Its translation is CAINPRRTENIEAFF.

The chain employs TRBV7-2 and TRBJ2-1; tentative D call: TRBD1 (7 bases). The CDR3 is 14 residues long. Trimming removed 3 bases from V and 13 bases from J, with 19 bases in between. CDR1 and CDR2 from the germline V gene are SGHTA and FQGNSA. The CDR3 region is CASSFRGRGETQFF. Here the CDR3 DNA reads TGTGCCAGCAGCTTCCGGGGCAGGGGGGAGACCCAGTTCTTC.

The table lists this clonotype with many counts. This chain links TRBV20-1 with TRBJ1-4; no clear D. The CDR3 consists of 13 residues. Per germline, CDR1 DFQATT and CDR2 SNEGSKA (reference sequence). V gave up 5 bases and J gave up 7 bases, with 14 bases separating them. The DNA of the CDR3 is TGCAGTGCTTCCCCGGGAATGGCTGAAAAACTGTTTTTT. Translation: CSASPGMAEKLFF.

There are many counts of this clonotype. The gene calls are TRBV29-1 and TRBJ1-2; weak D call: TRBD1 (6 bases). CDR1 and CDR2 from the germline V gene are SQVTM and ANQGSEA. The V end was cut by 3 bases, the J end by 1 base, with 12 bases between. This CDR3 has 14 amino acids. This CDR3 reads CSVDQGWSNYGYTF. In DNA form, the CDR3 reads TGCAGCGTTGATCAGGGGTGGAGTAACTATGGCTACACCTTC.

There are many counts of this clonotype. This chain joins TRBV5-1 and TRBJ2-3; 13 nucleotides match TRBD2. In germline, CDR1 is SGHRS, CDR2 YFSETQ. This CDR3 contains 17 residues. V was clipped by 1 base and J by 10 bases; unmatched bases: 12. CDR3 sequence: CASSLTSGGAYGLSQYF. In DNA, the CDR3 is TGCGCCAGCAGCTTGACTAGCGGGGGGGCCTACGGTCTCTCGCAGTATTTT.

As concerns this clonotype: A much larger clone is a single base away; this may be a read error. V is TRBV5-1 and J is TRBJ2-1; TRBD1 might be the D (7 bases). Trimming removed 7 bases from V and 13 bases from J, with 24 bases in between. The CDR3 length is 14 residues. Germline V lookup: CDR1 SGHRS, CDR2 YFSETQ. As DNA, the CDR3 is TGCGCCAGCGGGGACAGACAGCGCGGGGAGACCCAGTTCTTC. As protein: CASGDRQRGETQFF.